The T cell receptor (beta chain) under discussion was sequenced for a study of T cell responses to AZD1222 COVID-19 vaccine (dated by TCRdb to about 2021). Study-wide context: Because spike-specific TCR depth and breadth did not differ between the two schedules, AZD1222 recipients who got a second dose at roughly 4 weeks were pooled with those who got a second dose at roughly 12 weeks. Trial participants were enrolled by age into subgroups of 18-55, 56-69 and 70-plus years, and approximately 150, 30 and 60 TCR-sequenced participants, respectively, were included in these subgroups. A total of 233 trial participants underwent TCR sequencing, of whom roughly 210 had received two doses of AZD1222 and around 26 had received two doses of the MenACWY control vaccine.

In light of the paper, this sample's time point label describes: baseline before first vaccination. Vaccinee samples came from UK trials COV001 and COV002, including a single-blind randomized controlled phase 2/3 trial of AZD1222 (ChAdOx1 nCoV-19) in healthy adults. Trial participant PBMC samples were collected at day 0 and day 28 after the second dose for TCRbeta chain sequencing. The CDR3 regions of human TCRbeta chains were analyzed by immunosequencing. Turning to the authors' computational methods: TCRs in the repertoires were matched against a reference library of SARS-CoV-2-specific TCRs that had been generated with the MIRA antigen-specificity platform. Breadth was defined as the fraction of unique TCRs that were SARS-CoV-2-associated, and depth was defined as the fraction of total T cells that were SARS-CoV-2-associated. Each spike-specific TCR was assigned to its reactive spike region and to a CD4 or CD8 class using the MIRA data. Log10-transformed breadth and depth values were compared by one-way ANOVA with Sidak's multiple comparisons tests. TCRdb re-hosts the immuneACCESS table, in-frame sequences only. Its copies lack some clones; in the studies checked, an unresolved V gene accounts for under half of them, and the cause for the rest is not known. The DNA gave D and trimming, while V, J and clone size come from that table. The sample records roughly 110,000 clones, 89% of which are singletons. Of the sample, about 7% is held by the ten largest clones.

From its cysteine to its phenylalanine, the CDR3 spans 15 amino acids. Only CDR3 DNA is held: 45 bases, read in frame from base 1. V is clipped by 6 bases and J by 3 bases, and the sequence between their germline boundaries is 18 bases long. Reading the germline V gene gives CDR1 MNHEY and CDR2 SVGAGI. A word on this clone: This receptor's antigen is unknown. The input lacks base qualities; no much larger clone sits a single base away.

Findings and caveats that apply to the study as a whole: Participants were mostly white British, with more females than males. The authors suggested clonal diversity may have been underestimated. Because no day 14 peak-response samples were available, repertoires were characterized only after the peak T cell response. Only five or six AZD1222 recipients were SARS-CoV-2 seropositive at baseline, limiting conclusions about previously exposed vaccinees. Vaccine-associated CD4 TCRs spanned the whole spike protein, with dominant responses in regions 160-218 and 743-854. The 56-69-year group was small, and its depth increase did not reach significance, likely because of low power. A significant rise in spike-specific TCR breadth and depth was observed after two AZD1222 doses relative to day 0 and relative to MenACWY recipients. Reportedly, close to half of the unique spike-specific TCRs recognized epitopes lying outside the regions that are mutated in the B.1.351 and B.1.1.7 variants.

This sequence uses TRBV6-5 and TRBJ2-7; the D segment cannot be called with confidence. The receptor was derived from an adult in good health. The source material was peripheral blood, sampled on day 0 of AZD1222 vaccination. The DNA reads TGTGCCAGCAGCCCCCGCCCTGGCTTACGCTACGAGCAGTACTTC. Its protein product is CASSPRPGLRYEQYF.